A single T cell receptor beta chain is shown here with its context. Its antigen is unknown. Base qualities are not at hand, and no much larger clone is one base apart. Library generation was performed with 5' RACE. Sequencing was carried out with a NextSeq 500. In the TCR library protocol, unique molecular identifiers were attached to individual cDNA molecules to correct for PCR bias and sequencing error. Sequencing covered both TCR alpha and beta chains, and within each sample the abundances of alpha and beta sequences were tightly co-correlated. The study's processing was this. Decombinator V4 was used to annotate the V gene, J gene and CDR3 of the TCR sequences. Expanded TCRs were defined as changing significantly between any two time points under a Poisson model with p below 0.0001. TCR abundances were normalised to the total number of TCRs sequenced per sample and expressed as counts per million. TRAV1-2 paired with TRAJ12, TRAJ20 or TRAJ33 defined MAIT TCRs, while TRAV10 paired with TRAJ18 defined iNKT TCRs. VDJdb, accessed 1 November 2021, was searched for CMV, EBV and SARS-CoV-2 annotated TCRs, with TCRs annotated for multiple antigens excluded. TCRdb ran its own pipeline on the public reads, namely fastp trimming at Q25 and MiXCR clone calling, and kept in-frame beta chains. One record per CDR3 amino acid sequence lists the most common genes and DNA. TCRdb's processing, not the authors' own work, is the source of the V and J calls. This sample holds some 77,000 distinct CDR3 sequences; 5% were observed only once. Around 7.3% of the sample belongs to the ten largest clones.

This record belongs to a study of early T cells in non-severe SARS-CoV-2 infection (dated by TCRdb to the early 2020s). Regarding the complete study: TCR sequencing used bulk RNA from unsorted whole blood, so alpha and beta chains could not be paired. What the research found in general, with its limitations: VDJdb matching was skewed toward anti-spike CD8 responses and likely underestimated virus-specific expansions by missing private and CD4 specificities.

This was a case-control study nested in a cohort of healthcare workers in London, UK, who had nasopharyngeal swab PCR tests and blood samples taken every week. Healthcare workers were enrolled in the week of the UK lockdown, from 23 to 31 March 2020, and were followed every week for up to about 16 weeks. The CDR3 runs 14 amino acids, cysteine and phenylalanine included. The only DNA kept is the CDR3, 42 bases in frame from the first base. V lost 4 bases and J lost 7 bases, and the count of bases not matched to a germline gene is 4. CDR1 MNHNY and CDR2 SVGAGI are derived from the germline V gene (reference sequence).

The starting material was whole blood, obtained at baseline. This TCR derives from an adult who was a healthcare worker with PCR-confirmed SARS-CoV-2 infection or an uninfected control (not recorded which). The sequence joins TRBV6-6 to TRBJ2-1; 10 bases in the middle match TRBD2. The base sequence is TGTGCCAGCAGTTTACTAGCGGGAAATAATGAGCAGTTCTTC. This is translated as CASSLLAGNNEQFF.